The next 27 T cell receptor beta chains were all read from a single sample in a study of T cell responses to AZD1222 COVID-19 vaccine. Repertoires were generated with immunoSEQ multiplex PCR, while TCRdb's copy carries only in-frame clones and drops some. This table holds around 99,000 clones, around nine tenths found once. Source: peripheral blood, taken 28 days after the second AZD1222 dose. The receptor set was obtained from an adult who received the AZD1222 COVID-19 vaccine.

The chain carries TRBV9 and TRBJ1-1, with a possible D match to TRBD1 (5 bases). Trimming stripped 2 bases from V and 4 bases from J, with 12 bases between. CDR1 is SGDLS and CDR2 is YYNGEE in the germline V gene. The CDR3 runs to 14 residues. This chain's CDR3 is CASSVIGAATEAFF. CDR3 nucleotide sequence: TGTGCCAGCAGCGTTATCGGGGCCGCCACTGAAGCTTTCTTT.

The chain is built from TRBV19 and TRBJ1-4; TRBD1 agrees at 10 bases. V was pared by 7 bases and J by 6 bases, with 8 bases of the junction left unmatched. Germline V gene data show CDR1 as LNHDA and CDR2 as SQIVND (reference sequence). The CDR3 loop spans 15 amino acids. In DNA form, the CDR3 reads TGTGCCAGTAAGGGACAGGGGAATTCGGATGAAAAACTGTTTTTT. Translated: CASKGQGNSDEKLFF.

This clone was recorded only once. The genes are TRBV6-4 and TRBJ2-1, with D perhaps TRBD1 (8 bases). CDR1 is MRHNA, CDR2 SNTAGT, per germline. Trimming pared 6 bases from V and 4 bases from J, leaving 16 bases between. The CDR3 is 15 residues long. CDR3 loop: CASSAQGGLYNEQFF. CDR3 bases: TGTGCCAGCAGCGCACAGGGGGGGCTATACAATGAGCAGTTCTTC.

The rearrangement links TRBV4-1 to TRBJ2-3, with D possibly being TRBD2 (7 bases). V shed 0 bases and J shed 1 base, with 17 bases lying between them. This CDR3 has 18 amino acids. The germline gives CDR1 MGHRA, CDR2 YSYEKL. The CDR3 loop is CASSQDGGGQFRTDTQYF. The CDR3, as DNA: TGCGCCAGCAGCCAAGACGGCGGGGGCCAATTTCGCACAGATACGCAGTATTTT.

This chain connects TRBV5-1 to TRBJ1-1, with a weak D call TRBD1 (6 bases). Trimming took 0 bases from V and 4 from J, leaving 13 bases between them. In germline, CDR1 is SGHRS, CDR2 YFSETQ. This CDR3 comprises 15 residues. CDR3 sequence: CASSLAGGPGTEAFF. The CDR3, as DNA: TGCGCCAGCAGCTTGGCGGGGGGGCCGGGCACTGAAGCTTTCTTT.

The rearrangement joins TRBV19 to TRBJ1-6; D gene uncertain. This CDR3 contains 15 residues. Per the germline V gene, CDR1 is LNHDA and CDR2 is SQIVND (reference sequence). V was clipped by 6 bases and J by 0 bases, with 9 bases between them. CDR3 region: CASRSPSSYNSPLHF. The CDR3 region has the DNA TGTGCCAGTAGGTCTCCTAGCTCCTATAATTCACCCCTCCACTTT. Full variable domain (rest looked up from reference TRBV19 and TRBJ1-6): DGGITQSPKYLFRKEGQNVTLSCEQNLNHDAMYWYRQDPGQGLRLIYYSQIVNDFQKGDIAEGYSVSREKKESFPLTVTSAQKNPTAFYLCASRSPSSYNSPLHFGNGTRLTVT.

The chain couples TRBV24-1 to TRBJ2-5; 11 bases are shared with TRBD2. Losses at the gene ends were 7 bases for V and 2 bases for J; bases not matched to a gene: 5. The CDR3 totals 15 residues. Germline CDR1 is KGHDR and CDR2 is SFDVKD. In DNA, the CDR3 is TGTGCCACCAGCGTGGGACTAGCGGAGCAAGAGACCCAGTACTTC. Translating gives CATSVGLAEQETQYF.

The rearrangement joins TRBV20-1 to TRBJ1-5, with D perhaps TRBD1 (6 bases). In germline, CDR1 is DFQATT, CDR2 SNEGSKA (reference sequence). The CDR3 has 14 amino acids. Trimming left V 3 bases short and J 1 base short, with 10 bases between. The CDR3 is CSASLGASNQPQHF. DNA of the CDR3: TGCAGTGCTAGTCTGGGGGCAAGCAATCAGCCCCAGCATTTT.

This clone occurred once. The chain carries TRBV18 and TRBJ1-3; TRBD1 agrees at 7 bases. Germline CDR1 reads KGHSH; CDR2 reads LQKENI. The CDR3 has 14 residues. Germline trimming cut 8 bases from V and 4 bases from J; bases unmatched to any gene: 8. CDR3 bases: TGTGCCAGCGAACAAACAGGGGACGGAAACACCATATATTTT. This translates into CASEQTGDGNTIYF.

V gene TRBV5-6 combines with J gene TRBJ2-5; D is uncertain. Trimming pared 0 bases from V and 7 bases from J, leaving 16 bases between. From germline, CDR1 is SGHDT and CDR2 YYEEEE. There are 15 residues in the CDR3. The CDR3 sequence is CASSLAAENIVTQYF. The CDR3, as DNA: TGTGCCAGCAGCTTGGCCGCCGAGAACATCGTGACCCAGTACTTC.

The V call is TRBV5-1, the J call TRBJ2-1, with TRBD1 identical over 9 bases. CDR3 length: 13 amino acids. V lost 4 bases, J lost 10 bases, and 6 bases stayed unmatched. The V gene's germline CDR1 is SGHRS and CDR2 YFSETQ. The CDR3 DNA reads TGCGCCAGCAGCAAGGGACAGGGAGCCGAGCAGTTCTTC. Translating it yields CASSKGQGAEQFF.

V gene TRBV5-4 combines with J gene TRBJ1-6; D remains ambiguous. This CDR3 is 14 amino acids long. The V end lost 0 bases, the J end lost 9 bases, and 10 bases lay between the germline ends. Germline V CDR1 and CDR2: SGHNT, YYREEE (reference sequence). The CDR3 bases are TGTGCCAGCAGCTTGGTAGGCAGCTCTTCACCCCTCCACTTT. This sequence encodes CASSLVGSSSPLHF.

The chain combines TRBV10-1 with TRBJ1-1, with 7 bases that match TRBD1. Germline V gene data show CDR1 as WNHNN and CDR2 as SYGVQD (reference sequence). V lost 8 bases and J lost 7; bases outside the gene matches: 13. The CDR3 is made up of 14 amino acids. The CDR3 loop reads CASVWTGLADEAFF. The CDR3 DNA reads as TGCGCCAGCGTTTGGACAGGCCTGGCAGATGAAGCTTTCTTT.

V gene TRBV6-5 combines with J gene TRBJ1-4; weak D call: TRBD1 (6 bases). The length of the CDR3 is 15 residues. CDR1 MNHEY and CDR2 SVGAGI come from the germline V gene. V lost 0 bases and J 7 bases, leaving 12 bases between the germline ends. The CDR3 DNA sequence: TGTGCCAGCAGTTACTCTGGGACAAGGGGTGAAAAACTGTTTTTT. It encodes CASSYSGTRGEKLFF.

The J gene is TRBJ2-1, the V gene TRBV5-1; D could derive from TRBD1 or TRBD2 (5 bases each). The V and J ends lost 6 bases and 0 bases respectively, with 16 bases between them. Germline CDR1 SGHRS, CDR2 YFSETQ. CDR3 length: 16 amino acids. CDR3 sequence (DNA): TGCGCCAGCACCCCCGACAAGGGGACCTCCTACAATGAGCAGTTCTTC. Translated: CASTPDKGTSYNEQFF.

This chain connects TRBV6-5 to TRBJ1-1; D uncertain. In germline, CDR1 is MNHEY, CDR2 SVGAGI. V lost 4 bases to trimming and J lost 0 bases, with 12 bases between them. The CDR3 extends over 15 amino acids. The CDR3 region has the DNA TGTGCCAGCAGTTCCACGGGGAGAATGAACACTGAAGCTTTCTTT. It specifies CASSSTGRMNTEAFF.

The chain has TRBV5-1 and TRBJ2-2, with D perhaps TRBD1 (5 bases). With 6 bases removed from V and 0 bases from J, the gap between germline ends came to 12 bases. CDR1 is SGHRS and CDR2 is YFSETQ in the germline V gene. CDR3 length: 15 amino acids. CDR3 sequence (DNA): TGCGCCAGCACTATGACAGTTCCGAACACCGGGGAGCTGTTTTTT. Its translation is CASTMTVPNTGELFF.

DNA for the CDR3: TGTGCCAGCAGCTTAGGCGGGAATTTAGAGACCCAGTACTTC. Translating it yields CASSLGGNLETQYF. The chain employs TRBV11-2 and TRBJ2-5; D perhaps matches TRBD2 (6 bases). Germline CDR1 SGHAT, CDR2 FQNNGV. The CDR3 consists of 14 residues. Trimming shortened V by 1 base and J by 4 bases, and 10 bases separated the two germline ends.

The genes are TRBV7-9 and TRBJ2-6, with 7 bases lining up with TRBD2. This CDR3 is 16 amino acids long. The V gene end was trimmed by 6 bases and the J gene end by 4 bases; junction bases not matched to a gene: 9. CDR1 is SEHNR and CDR2 is FQNEAQ in the germline V gene (reference sequence). The DNA for the CDR3 is TGTGCCAGCAGTTTAACGGGGGGTATCGGGGCCAACGTCCTGACTTTC. It specifies CASSLTGGIGANVLTF.

The chain links TRBV9 to TRBJ1-2, with TRBD1 as a possible D gene (6 bases). Germline V gene sequence: CDR1 SGDLS, CDR2 YYNGEE. Trimming took off 5 bases at V and 2 bases at J, with 22 bases between the two ends. This CDR3 region has 17 residues. The CDR3, as DNA: TGTGCCAGCAGTGATAACAGGGAGGGGGATAAAAACTATGGCTACACCTTC. This translates into CASSDNREGDKNYGYTF.

This sequence joins TRBV12-5 and TRBJ1-3; D gene uncertain. V lost 3 bases and J lost 4, with 1 base in between. CDR1 is LGHNT, CDR2 FRNRAP, per germline. The CDR3 sequence is 11 residues long. The CDR3 DNA is TGTGCTAGTGGTTTAGGAAACACCATATATTTT. This sequence encodes CASGLGNTIYF.

This clone turned up a few times. The chain links TRBV6-5 to TRBJ1-1; 7 bases align to TRBD1. The CDR3 consists of 14 residues. Germline trimming cut 7 bases from V and 4 bases from J; bases unmatched to any gene: 9. Germline loops: CDR1 MNHEY, CDR2 SVGAGI. Here the CDR3 DNA reads TGTGCCAGCATCAAGGACAGGCGGGGCACTGAAGCTTTCTTT. Protein sequence: CASIKDRRGTEAFF.

The V call is TRBV18, the J call TRBJ1-4; D not resolved. This CDR3 has 14 amino acids. The germline V and J ends were trimmed by 3 bases and 5 bases, with 10 bases remaining between them. CDR1 KGHSH and CDR2 LQKENI come from the germline V gene. The CDR3 region has the DNA TGTGCCAGCTCACCGCCCCCGGGAAATGAAAAACTGTTTTTT. The encoded protein is CASSPPPGNEKLFF. Supplemented by reference TRBV18 and TRBJ1-4, the full variable domain reads NAGVMQNPRHLVRRRGQEARLRCSPMKGHSHVYWYRQLPEEGLKFMVYLQKENIIDESGMPKERFSAEFPKEGPSILRIQQVVRGDSAAYFCASSPPPGNEKLFFGSGTQLSVL.

This chain links TRBV3-1 (or the pseudogene TRBV3-2) with TRBJ1-6, with 8 bases that match TRBD1. Germline V gene sequence: CDR1 LGHDT, CDR2 YNNKEL (reference sequence). V shed 4 bases, J shed 7 bases, and the junction held 6 bases outside the gene matches. This CDR3 has 15 amino acids. The CDR3 DNA reads TGTGCCAGCAGCCTCCGGGACAGGATGAATTCACCCCTCCACTTT. It is translated as CASSLRDRMNSPLHF.

This sequence joins TRBV5-1 and TRBJ2-5; 10 positions agree with TRBD2. The V segment lost 0 bases and the J segment 5 bases; nucleotides outside the gene matches: 7. The CDR3 runs 16 residues. Germline loops: CDR1 SGHRS, CDR2 YFSETQ. In DNA form, the CDR3 reads TGCGCCAGCAGCTTGGGAGGGCAAGCGGGAGGGGAGACCCAGTACTTC. Translated: CASSLGGQAGGETQYF. The whole variable domain, remainder taken from reference TRBV5-1 and TRBJ2-5, is KAGVTQTPRYLIKTRGQQVTLSCSPISGHRSVSWYQQTPGQGLQFLFEYFSETQRNKGNFPGRFSGRQFSNSRSEMNVSTLELGDSALYLCASSLGGQAGGETQYFGPGTRLLVL.

The chain combines TRBV28 with TRBJ1-1; 7 bases match TRBD1. Germline CDR1 is MDHEN and CDR2 is SYDVKM. V lost 5 bases, J lost 5 bases, and 8 bases stayed unmatched. The CDR3 extends over 14 amino acids. The chain's CDR3 is CASSLDRAWTEAFF. The CDR3 nucleotides are TGTGCCAGCAGTCTCGACAGGGCGTGGACTGAAGCTTTCTTT.

A single count supports this clone. This chain joins TRBV24-1 and TRBJ2-2; maybe TRBD2 (7 bases). Trimming removed 9 bases from V and 6 bases from J, with 16 bases in between. This CDR3 contains 14 residues. CDR1 and CDR2 (germline): KGHDR, SFDVKD. CDR3 bases: TGTGCCACCCAACCTCGGGGGGCGGCCGGGGAGCTGTTTTTT. Protein product: CATQPRGAAGELFF.